This T cell receptor (beta chain) was captured by sequencing in a study of PD-L1 blockade in urothelial cancer. This CDR3 has 16 amino acids. Trimming left V 1 base short and J 1 base short, with 10 bases between. In germline, CDR1 is MNHNS, CDR2 SASEGT. Time point given: peripheral blood 6 weeks after treatment start. Some clones are missing from TCRdb's copy, which holds only in-frame ones; the method was immunoSEQ multiplex PCR. The sample lists 29,000 or so clones; approximately 80% were seen once. This TCR came from a man in his 70s with urothelial cancer. The chain links TRBV6-1 to TRBJ2-2; no definite D call. Material: PBMCs, obtained around atezolizumab (anti-PD-L1) treatment. The CDR3 here is CASSEGRGGNTGELFF. CDR3 nucleotides: TGTGCCAGCAGTGAAGGAAGAGGTGGGAACACCGGGGAGCTGTTTTTT.